These T cell receptor beta chains were read from a single sample in a study of control samples from healthy donors and cancer patients. Method: immunoSEQ multiplex PCR; TCRdb's copy keeps in-frame clones and lacks some. The sample includes over 25,000 clones, approximately 87% of them seen just once. The sequencing sample was made of PBMCs. Receptors originate from a woman in her thirties or forties with lung cancer. The CDR3 runs from the conserved cysteine through the conserved F or W. The D gene is left open where the match is weak. Not every row has a clone size; where given, it reads once, few, many or a size class.

D gene	V gene	J gene	clone size	CDR3 DNA	CDR3 protein
TRBD2	TRBV5-4	TRBJ2-5	-	TGTGCCAGCAGCTTGCATCACCGGGGGGGGGAGACCCAGTACTTC	CASSLHHRGGETQYF
TRBD1	TRBV7-6	TRBJ1-1	-	TGTGCCAGCAGCTATACAGGGGCTGGGAACACTGAAGCTTTCTTT	CASSYTGAGNTEAFF
TRBD2	TRBV5-4	TRBJ2-2	-	TGTGCCAGCAGCCGAGGGGGGAGCGGGGGGAACACCGGGGAGCTGTTTTTT	CASSRGGSGGNTGELFF
TRBD1	TRBV6-4	TRBJ2-1	-	TGTGCCAGCAGTGAGGGACAGGGGGCCAATGAGCAGTTCTTC	CASSEGQGANEQFF
TRBD2	TRBV15	TRBJ2-5	-	TGTGCCACCAGCGAGGTGACTAGCGGGAAAGAGACCCAGTACTTC	CATSEVTSGKETQYF
-	TRBV19	TRBJ2-5	-	TGTGCCAGTAGTATCTCCGGGGGACAAGAGACCCAGTACTTC	CASSISGGQETQYF
TRBD1	TRBV16	TRBJ1-2	once	TGTGCCAGCGTTCCTGGACAGGACAACTATGGCTACACCTTC	CASVPGQDNYGYTF
-	TRBV19	TRBJ1-2	-	TGTGCCAGTAGTACTTACCCCCGGACAGATTATGGCTACACCTTC	CASSTYPRTDYGYTF
-	TRBV7-9	TRBJ2-7	-	TGTGCCAGCAGCTTAGGAGGCGTTGACGAGCAGTACTTC	CASSLGGVDEQYF
-	TRBV19	TRBJ1-2	-	TGTGCCAGTAGCCCTATGGCGGTCGGCGGCTACACCTTC	CASSPMAVGGYTF
-	TRBV6-2/TRBV6-3	TRBJ1-1	-	TGTGCCAGCAGTTACTATCAGCTGGCTGAAGCTTTCTTT	CASSYYQLAEAFF
-	TRBV7-2	TRBJ1-1	-	TGTGCCAGCAGCTTAGCCGGGTACGGCAGGTCGGGGAACACTGAAGCTTTCTTT	CASSLAGYGRSGNTEAFF
TRBD2	TRBV11-2	TRBJ2-5	-	TGTGCCAGCAGCTTAGGGGCCGCCGGGGGGGAGACCCAGTACTTC	CASSLGAAGGETQYF
-	TRBV7-2	TRBJ1-1	-	TGTGCCAGCAGCCCAGACCGCTACACTGAAGCTTTCTTT	CASSPDRYTEAFF
TRBD1	TRBV7-2	TRBJ1-6	few	TGTGCCAGCAGCCCCGGGACAGTGGATTCACCCCTCCACTTT	CASSPGTVDSPLHF
-	TRBV5-1	TRBJ1-6	-	TGCGCCAGCAGCCCGGAAGGGAATTCACCCCTCCACTTT	CASSPEGNSPLHF
-	TRBV10-1	TRBJ1-2	-	TGCGCCAGCAGCCCCACGGGAGATCGGTATGGCTACACCTTC	CASSPTGDRYGYTF
TRBD2	TRBV20-1	TRBJ2-4	-	TGCAGTGCTAGTGTACTAGCGGGGCTGGCCAAAAACATTCAGTACTTC	CSASVLAGLAKNIQYF
-	TRBV9	TRBJ1-6	few	TGTGCCAGCAGCGTAGGTGAGAATAATTCACCCCTCCACTTT	CASSVGENNSPLHF
TRBD1	TRBV7-3	TRBJ2-3	-	TGTGCCAGCAGCTGGACAGGGCGTGGGGCAGATACGCAGTATTTT	CASSWTGRGADTQYF
TRBD2	TRBV7-9	TRBJ2-1	-	TGTGCCAGCAGCGGTCGGACTAGCGGGGGGGTAGTCGGTAATGAGCAGTTCTTC	CASSGRTSGGVVGNEQFF
TRBD1	TRBV5-1	TRBJ1-2	-	TGCGCCAGCAGCTCTAACAGGGGGTACAGCTATGGCTACACCTTC	CASSSNRGYSYGYTF
-	TRBV4-2	TRBJ1-1	-	TGTGCCAGCAGCCAAGCGACAGCAGGGGACACTGAAGCTTTCTTT	CASSQATAGDTEAFF
TRBD2	TRBV7-2	TRBJ2-7	-	TGTGCCAGCAGCTTGATAGCGGGGGGTGCCTACGAGCAGTACTTC	CASSLIAGGAYEQYF
-	TRBV29-1	TRBJ1-1	-	TGCAGCGTTGGAGTGAACACTGAAGCTTTCTTT	CSVGVNTEAFF
-	TRBV6-6	TRBJ2-3	-	TGTGCCAGCAGTTACGGAGCGGATCCGACGCAGTATTTT	CASSYGADPTQYF
-	TRBV2	TRBJ1-1	-	TGTGCCAGCAGTGTGGACCCCGAAGACTTGAACACTGAAGCTTTCTTT	CASSVDPEDLNTEAFF
-	TRBV5-4	TRBJ2-1	-	TGTGCCAGCAGCTATGGGACTGCCAAGGGGATTGAGCAGTTCTTC	CASSYGTAKGIEQFF
TRBD2	TRBV14	TRBJ2-1	once	TGTGCCAGCAGCCCCAGAGGGGCGGGGGTTCACAATGAGCAGTTCTTC	CASSPRGAGVHNEQFF
TRBD1	TRBV9	TRBJ2-1	-	TGTGCCAGCAGCGTAGAGGGGACAGCTTACAATGAGCAGTTCTTC	CASSVEGTAYNEQFF
TRBD1	TRBV9	TRBJ2-7	once	TGTCCTGCTTCAGGGGGTCACCCCTACGAGCAGTACTTC	CPASGGHPYEQYF
-	TRBV10-3	TRBJ2-5	-	TGTGCCATCAGTGAGTCGCCAGGCCAAGAGACCCAGTACTTC	CAISESPGQETQYF
-	TRBV6-5	TRBJ1-3	-	TGTGCCAGCAGGACAGATGAAATCTCTGGAAACACCATATATTTT	CASRTDEISGNTIYF
TRBD1	TRBV9	TRBJ2-1	-	TGTGCCAGCAGCGTAGACCCTGGACAGGGAAATAGGAATGAGCAGTTCTTC	CASSVDPGQGNRNEQFF
-	TRBV7-8	TRBJ2-2	-	TGTGCCAGCAGCTTACAGGGCGCACAAACCGGGGAGCTGTTTTTT	CASSLQGAQTGELFF
-	TRBV5-5	TRBJ1-2	-	TGTGCCAGCAGCTTGCCTAACATTGGCTATGGCTACACCTTC	CASSLPNIGYGYTF
-	TRBV12-3/TRBV12-4	TRBJ2-4	-	TGTGCCAGCAGGCCGGGACCGCAAAACATTCAGTACTTC	CASRPGPQNIQYF
TRBD1	TRBV5-4	TRBJ1-6	-	TGTGCCAGCGGCCCCGGGACAGAGAATTCACCCCTCCACTTT	CASGPGTENSPLHF
-	TRBV30	TRBJ2-7	-	TGTGCCTGGAGGTCGGGACCGGACTACGAGCAGTACTTC	CAWRSGPDYEQYF
-	TRBV9	TRBJ2-1	-	TGTGCCAGCAGCGTAGGATATCTCGGTGAGCAGTTCTTC	CASSVGYLGEQFF
TRBD1	TRBV9	TRBJ1-6	-	TGTGCCAGCAGCGTAATACAGGGGGACCCCCTCCACTTT	CASSVIQGDPLHF
TRBD1	TRBV5-6	TRBJ1-6	-	TGTGCCAGCAGCTTTGGGACAGGAAGTTTTTCACCCCTCCACTTT	CASSFGTGSFSPLHF